This TCR beta chain came from a study of CXCR3-negative and CXCR3-positive naive CD8 T cells. Regarding the study as a whole: Comparably high diversity marked both naive subsets, whereas memory CD8+ cells had much lower diversity. PBMCs showed partially decreased CXCR3 expression after cryopreservation, and most assays used fresh PBMCs. No difference in surface CD5 was seen between naive subsets, and TCR strength was inferred from TRB CDR3 properties.

UMI-labeled 5' RACE yielded the TRB cDNA libraries. TCRdb re-called the 5' RACE reads; every CDR3 protein appears as one record, without DNA. This listing includes 6,500 to 9,500 distinct CDR3 sequences. With regard to this clonotype: Its antigen is not identified.

Germline CDR1 reads MNHEY; CDR2 reads SVGAGI. The CDR3 is 13 residues long. Naive CD8+ T cells carried a CD45RO-CCR7+CD27+CD95- phenotype. Sequenced material: naive CXCR3- CD8+ T cells from blood. Subset of the sample: CD45RO-CCR7+CD27+CD95- naive CD8+ T cells lacking CXCR3 (TNR3-). The sequence was collected from a human donor in good health. Some clones in this sample may be carry-over from other donors' samples. The genes are TRBV6-5 and TRBJ2-1; TCRdb's assignment of TRBD1 cannot be checked, as there is no DNA. The CDR3 loop reads CASSSHRGNEQFF.